This entry is about one TCR beta chain. The entry originates in a study of blood T cell repertoires in COVID-19. About the study: Sites in the United States, Italy and Spain provided acute and convalescent COVID-19 samples. The analysed material was cDNA or gDNA that came from T cells, B-cell-depleted T cells, or PBMCs.

V dropped 0 bases and J dropped 6 bases, with 11 bases sitting between them. The length of the CDR3 is 15 residues. From germline, CDR1 is MNHEY and CDR2 SVGAGI. Authors' analysis steps: Reference gene primer amplification gave estimated nucleated cell counts. TCRdb's table, derived via immunoSEQ multiplex PCR, lists solely in-frame clones and lacks some. The D gene and trimming were derived from the DNA, and the V and J assignments and clone size from that table. The data contain just under 80,000 clones, more than 80% of them singletons. The chain employs TRBV6-5 and TRBJ2-2, with D perhaps matching TRBD1 (5 bases). The origin of this receptor is a woman aged 70 to 79 with acute or convalescent COVID-19. The sample was peripheral blood. CDR3 nucleotide sequence: TGTGCCAGCAGTTACTCGGTCATAGGGGCCGGGGAGCTGTTTTTT. The encoded protein is CASSYSVIGAGELFF.